This T cell receptor (beta chain) was sequenced in a study of cytomegalovirus exposure and HLA in healthy donors. In regard to this clone: Its cognate antigen is unknown.

Amplification used 60 Vbeta primers and 13 Jbeta primers. Clones were read by immunoSEQ multiplex PCR, and TCRdb kept only the in-frame ones, dropping some. The sample has over 150,000 clones, more than 60% seen once. Looked up from germline, CDR1 is LNHDA and CDR2 is SQIVND (reference sequence). With V trimmed by 10 bases and J by 5 bases, 14 bases remained unmatched. The length of the CDR3 is 15 residues. General study points: Association of 16,951 TCR beta sequences with HLA alleles was found at 0.05 false discovery rate in a later analysis. Presence/absence analyses took donor sequencing depth as roughly uniform.

Donors likely had unrecorded immune exposures despite being nominally healthy when sampled. The TCR sequence derives from a middle-aged man in good health and CMV-seronegative. The material sequenced was PBMCs. V gene TRBV19 combines with J gene TRBJ1-1; TRBD1 aligns across 9 bases. The CDR3 spells CATTQGAGGYTEAFF. Here the CDR3 DNA reads TGTGCCACTACACAGGGGGCCGGTGGTTATACTGAAGCTTTCTTT.